This entry features one T cell receptor (beta chain) sequence. Its antigen is still unknown. Base qualities are not recorded, but no much larger clone differs from it by a single base. Library generation was performed with 5' RACE. Reads for this sample came from an Illumina HiSeq 2500. A second 7 to 11 cycle PCR used a sample-barcoded 5' primer and a J-beta primer mix. Each TCR beta cDNA molecule received a unique molecular identifier from a template-switch 5' adaptor carrying 12 random nucleotides. Each sample yielded at least 2.5 million CDR3-containing paired-end reads. The Mint cDNA synthesis kit, primed by a TRBC-specific oligonucleotide, was used to synthesize first-strand cDNA from all RNA. All cDNA was treated with uracil-DNA glycosylase and then went through a first 18-cycle PCR with the universal primers M1SS and BC2_uni_R. The paper's data handling went like this. Each sample was normalized by randomly selecting 1 million high-quality reads, each carrying a distinct molecular identifier. Instead of being binned into consensus sequences, reads that shared molecular identifiers were thrown out. CDR3 identification, clonotype clustering and error correction used MiTCR with a Q25 quality threshold and the strictest error-elimination algorithm. A nonparametric unseen species model with Euler transformation was used to estimate a lower bound on total TCR beta diversity. The public reads were run again by TCRdb, first through fastp at Q25 and then through MiXCR, and only productive beta chains were kept. Rows are unified per CDR3 protein, each entry keeping the most common DNA and genes. The V and J calls were determined by TCRdb, not by the authors. This sample holds 650,000 to 800,000 distinct CDR3 sequences; roughly 44% were observed only once. Under 20% of the sample goes to the ten largest clones.

The roughly 39 donors, aged about 6 to 95 years, were systemically healthy Caucasian individuals from Russia. Each donor gave about 9.8 milliliters of peripheral blood, drawn into EDTA-treated Vacutainer tubes. PBMCs were isolated by Ficoll-Paque density-gradient centrifugation, with at least 6 million obtained per sample. Trizol reagent was used to extract total RNA from PBMCs, with at least 5.5 micrograms per sample. The percentages of naive CD45RAhigh/CD27high T cells were determined by flow cytometry on a PBMC aliquot from every donor. This entry belongs to a study of blood T cells in healthy people across ages (dated by TCRdb to 2014 to 2015). Regarding the complete study: In model experiments, template switching captured roughly one uniquely barcoded TCR beta cDNA molecule for every two T cells. The study analyzed two additional independent replicas of 1 million unique cDNA reads from the same blood draw for two donors, one aged 18 to 30 and one aged 80 or older. To avoid experimental bias, donors of different ages were distributed randomly across sequencing lanes. The study measured age-related changes in TCR beta repertoire diversity using deep sequencing normalized with unique cDNA molecular identifiers. Donors were grouped into four age groups: young (average 16 years), middle-aged (about 38), aged (around 60) and long-lived (approximately 75).

CDR1 and CDR2 are read off the germline V gene as SGHRS and YFSETQ. Trimmed from V: 2 bases; trimmed from J: 3 bases; junction bases lacking a gene match: 7. The CDR3 measures 15 amino acids from cysteine to phenylalanine. Of the read, only the CDR3 DNA is kept; its 45 bases are in frame from base 1. Study-level results and caveats: Since profiling was done on bulk unsorted PBMCs, naive and antigen-experienced compartments could not be conclusively compared. Estimates of total diversity based on one million sequenced T cells were considered lower bounds and underestimates. The CMV infection status of donors was not known, potentially confounding age-related changes in expanded clonotypes. A strong correlation was found between observed TCR beta diversity and the percentage of naive T cells measured by flow cytometry. Observed TCR beta diversity per million T cells fell roughly linearly with age, and a significant reduction was already apparent by age about 43. Compared with the aged group, more naive CD4+ T cells, fewer expanded clones and increased TCR diversity were shown by the long-lived group, suggesting age selection.

The source is a man in his 60s in good health. Recombination joined TRBV5-1 with TRBJ2-5, with 7 bases aligning to TRBD1. Material for sequencing was blood. The nucleotide sequence reads as follows: TGCGCCAGCAGCTTAGGGGACAGTACTAAAGAGACCCAGTACTTC. Its protein is CASSLGDSTKETQYF. Supplemented by the reference TRBV5-1 and TRBJ2-5 proteins around the CDR3, the complete variable domain is KAGVTQTPRYLIKTRGQQVTLSCSPISGHRSVSWYQQTPGQGLQFLFEYFSETQRNKGNFPGRFSGRQFSNSRSEMNVSTLELGDSALYLCASSLGDSTKETQYFGPGTRLLVL.